The 23 T cell receptor beta chains below were found in one sample sequenced in a study of blood T cells in healthy people across ages. The authors ran a second PCR of about 6 to 11 cycles using a sample-barcoded 5' primer and a J-beta primer mix. MiXCR, applied by TCRdb to the 5' RACE reads, yields one record per CDR3 protein. The table has some 1,500,000 distinct CDR3 sequences, less than 45% seen once; the top ten hold under 5%. Sequencing used blood. These receptors all come from a woman under 30 in good health.

This clonotype was counted a few times. The rearrangement uses TRBV4-1 and TRBJ2-4, with 11 bases fitting TRBD2. The CDR3 is 15 residues long. V lost 1 base, J lost 7 bases, and 3 bases stayed unmatched. Germline V lookup: CDR1 MGHRA, CDR2 YSYEKL. CDR3 sequence: CASSQASGRSNIQYF. The CDR3 DNA is TGCGCCAGCAGCCAAGCTAGCGGGAGGTCGAACATTCAGTACTTC.

This clonotype showed up just a few times. V is TRBV24-1 and J is TRBJ2-7; 9 nucleotides line up with TRBD1. Germline lookup yields CDR1 KGHDR and CDR2 SFDVKD. The CDR3 extends over 16 amino acids. After removal of 3 bases from V and 6 bases from J, the junction contained 11 bases not matched to a gene. This CDR3 reads CATSDRPGQGEFEQYF. The CDR3 DNA is TGTGCCACCAGTGATCGACCGGGACAGGGAGAGTTCGAGCAGTACTTC.

Turning to this clonotype: One end of the junction fails to match germline, which may point to a read error. This sequence joins TRBV9 and TRBJ2-3, with D hard to call. Germline CDR1 SGDLS, CDR2 YYNGEE. CDR3 size: 13 residues. The CDR3 here is CANSVRYTDTQYF. The CDR3 DNA reads as TGTGCCAACAGCGTCAGGTACACAGATACGCAGTATTTT.

This rearrangement joins TRBV7-9 to TRBJ2-7; the D is unclear. The germline gives CDR1 SEHNR, CDR2 FQNEAQ (reference sequence). The CDR3 consists of 15 residues. The ends were cut back, 2 bases at V and 2 bases at J, with 13 bases in the middle. The DNA of the CDR3 is TGTGCCAGCAGCTTAACCCGCCTGGGCCCCTACGAGCAGTACTTC. Translating gives CASSLTRLGPYEQYF.

This chain uses TRBV6-2 or TRBV6-3 with TRBJ2-5; D is possibly TRBD2 (5 bases). V lost 11 bases and J lost 11, with 21 bases in between. The CDR3 length is 12 residues. CDR1 MNHEY and CDR2 SVGEGT come from the germline V gene. The CDR3 is CAATFPGDEQYF. In nucleotides, the CDR3 is TGTGCCGCGACATTTCCCGGGGATGAGCAGTACTTC.

As regards this clonotype: At one end, the junction sequence differs from germline, possibly due to a read error. The chain carries TRBV25-1 and TRBJ2-3; D unresolved. Germline V gives CDR1 MGHDK, CDR2 SYGVNS. The CDR3 is 15 amino acids. For the CDR3, the DNA is TGTGCCAGCAGTGGTGGGATCGGCTACACAGATATGCAGTATTTT. Its protein is CASSGGIGYTDMQYF.

Only a few counts were recorded for this clonotype. The rearrangement links TRBV12-3 or TRBV12-4 to TRBJ2-1; TRBD1 is a possible D gene (5 bases). The CDR3 runs 15 residues. V gave up 6 bases and J gave up 1 base, with 13 bases separating them. The DNA of the CDR3 is TGTGCCAGCAGCCGGACGACAGATTCCTACAATGAGCAGTTCTTC. Translated, it gives CASSRTTDSYNEQFF.

Only a few counts were recorded for this clonotype. The J gene is TRBJ1-2, the V gene TRBV27; D not certain. The germline V gene has CDR1 MNHEY and CDR2 SMNVEV (reference sequence). V dropped 2 bases and J dropped 3 bases, with 10 bases sitting between them. The length of the CDR3 is 14 residues. The CDR3 loop is CASSLRPEDYGYTF. The CDR3 DNA follows: TGTGCCAGCAGTTTACGACCCGAAGACTATGGCTACACCTTC.

The chain uses TRBV3-1 and TRBJ1-2; TRBD1 aligns across 9 bases. The CDR3 runs to 15 residues. CDR1 is LGHDT and CDR2 is YNNKEL in the germline V gene (reference sequence). The V and J ends lost 2 bases and 7 bases, in that order; junction bases with no gene match: 8. The CDR3 DNA is TGTGCCAGCAGCCAAAATCCTGGGACAGGGTCTGGCTACACCTTC. Protein product: CASSQNPGTGSGYTF.

This clonotype was seen a few times. The rearrangement uses TRBV9 and TRBJ1-2; weak D call: TRBD1 (6 bases). The CDR3 covers 18 residues. Between the trimmed V and J ends, which lost 1 base and 4 bases, there was a span of 23 bases. CDR1 is SGDLS, CDR2 YYNGEE, per germline. The CDR3 region is CASSVSGRADRTFYGYTF. CDR3 nucleotides: TGTGCCAGCAGCGTATCTGGTAGGGCGGACAGAACCTTCTATGGCTACACCTTC.

This clonotype was counted between two and nine times. The J gene is TRBJ2-5, the V gene TRBV29-1; D remains unclear. V was clipped by 4 bases and J by 5 bases, with 14 bases between them. The CDR3 consists of 13 residues. CDR1 and CDR2 from the germline V gene are SQVTM and ANQGSEA. CDR3 sequence reads: CSVAPVLSETQYF. The CDR3 DNA reads TGCAGCGTTGCCCCGGTACTTTCGGAGACCCAGTACTTC.

The V call is TRBV6-2 or TRBV6-3, the J call TRBJ2-5; D may correspond to TRBD1 or TRBD2 (6 bases each). Germline-derived CDR1 and CDR2 are MNHEY and SVGEGT. There are 16 residues in the CDR3. Trimming shortened V by 10 bases and J by 4 bases, and 25 bases separated the two germline ends. Here the CDR3 reads CATKQRGESGGETQYF. The DNA of the CDR3 is TGTGCCACCAAGCAGAGGGGGGAGAGTGGAGGAGAGACCCAGTACTTC.

There are a few counts of this clonotype. The chain recombines TRBV29-1 with TRBJ1-6; TRBD1 agrees at 10 bases. The CDR3 consists of 14 residues. CDR1 and CDR2 (germline): SQVTM, ANQGSEA. V was pared by 6 bases and J by 7 bases, with 6 bases of the junction left unmatched. The CDR3 DNA is TGCAGCGTCAGACAGGGGGCTCGAAATTCACCCCTCCACTTT. Its protein product is CSVRQGARNSPLHF.

This clonotype was seen a few times. The chain uses TRBV10-2 and TRBJ2-1; D is unclear. This CDR3 is 15 amino acids long. Between the trimmed V and J ends, which lost 2 bases and 0 bases, there was a span of 8 bases. In germline, CDR1 is WSHSY, CDR2 SAAADI. CDR3 loop: CASSEGISSYNEQFF. Written as DNA, the CDR3 is TGCGCCAGCAGTGAGGGGATTAGCTCCTACAATGAGCAGTTCTTC.

The chain uses TRBV12-3 or TRBV12-4 and TRBJ2-1; 7 bases map to TRBD2. V was pared by 3 bases and J by 6 bases, with 8 bases of the junction left unmatched. This CDR3 has 15 amino acids. CDR3 sequence reads: CASSFSWTSSNEQFF. The CDR3 nucleotides are TGTGCCAGCAGTTTTTCATGGACTAGTTCCAATGAGCAGTTCTTC.

This clonotype was observed a few times. V and J are TRBV19 and TRBJ2-5, with TRBD2 identical over 7 bases. CDR1 LNHDA and CDR2 SQIVND come from the germline V gene (reference sequence). J lost 5 bases, V lost 6 bases, and 12 bases had no gene match. The CDR3 is made up of 15 amino acids. CDR3 DNA sequence: TGTGCCAGTAGCCGGGACTACCCTATTGTCGAGACCCAGTACTTC. Its protein is CASSRDYPIVETQYF.

The genes are TRBV7-9 and TRBJ2-1, with 7 positions matching TRBD2. The V gene end was trimmed by 0 bases and the J gene end by 14 bases; junction bases not matched to a gene: 10. Germline V gene sequence: CDR1 SEHNR, CDR2 FQNEAQ (reference sequence). The CDR3 is made up of 14 amino acids. CDR3 sequence reads: CASSLAGTNFFEFF. The CDR3 DNA follows: TGTGCCAGCAGCTTAGCTGGGACTAACTTCTTCGAGTTCTTC.

This clonotype came up many times. The chain recombines TRBV20-1 with TRBJ2-7; possibly TRBD1 for D (5 bases). Per the germline V gene, CDR1 is DFQATT and CDR2 is SNEGSKA (reference sequence). The CDR3 totals 15 residues. Trimming shortened V by 5 bases and J by 7 bases, and 24 bases separated the two germline ends. The CDR3, as DNA: TGCAGTGCTCATCAGGGTCTAGATGGATACAATGAGCAGTACTTC. Protein: CSAHQGLDGYNEQYF.

The chain combines TRBV7-8 with TRBJ2-1; D ambiguous. The CDR3 spans 16 residues. Trimming stripped 8 bases from V and 0 bases from J, with 17 bases between. Looked up from germline, CDR1 is SGHVS and CDR2 is FQNEAQ. This chain's CDR3 is CASGFFYRSSYNEQFF. For the CDR3, the DNA is TGTGCCAGCGGGTTCTTTTACCGGAGCTCCTACAATGAGCAGTTCTTC.

The chain combines TRBV5-1 with TRBJ2-1; 14 nucleotides align to TRBD2. The J call may be wrong; the DNA end is better matched by TRBJ2-7. Germline V gene lookup returns CDR1 SGHRS and CDR2 YFSETQ. This CDR3 spans 20 amino acids. The CDR3 DNA reads as TGCGCCAGCAGCTTCCGGACTAGCGGGGGGCTGACGAGCTCCTACAATGAGCAGTACTTC. Translation: CASSFRTSGGLTSSYNEQYF.

The chain links TRBV12-3 or TRBV12-4 to TRBJ2-3, with TRBD1 identical over 7 bases. The ends lost 3 bases at V and 3 bases at J; junction bases unmatched: 12. The CDR3 is 17 residues long. In DNA, the CDR3 is TGTGCCAGCAGTTTTTGGACGAGCACAGGGGTTACAGATACGCAGTATTTT. As protein: CASSFWTSTGVTDTQYF.

Only a few counts were recorded for this clonotype. The chain uses TRBV4-2 and TRBJ1-5; 9 bases are shared with TRBD1. This CDR3 has 15 amino acids. Germline V gives CDR1 LGHNA, CDR2 YNFKEQ. J lost 5 bases, V lost 0 bases, and 2 bases had no gene match. The CDR3 DNA sequence: TGTGCCAGCAGCCAAGAGGGACAGGGCCATCAGCCCCAGCATTTT. This encodes CASSQEGQGHQPQHF.

This clonotype showed up just a few times. The chain recombines TRBV20-1 with TRBJ1-2, with 8 bases lining up with TRBD1. CDR3 length: 14 amino acids. Germline CDR1 and CDR2: DFQATT and SNEGSKA (reference sequence). The V and J ends lost 4 bases and 5 bases, in that order; junction bases with no gene match: 9. This CDR3 reads CSAIRGPTQYGYTF. The CDR3 DNA reads as TGCAGTGCTATCAGGGGGCCGACTCAATATGGCTACACCTTC.